This TCR beta chain originates from a study of radiation and T cells in renal cell carcinoma. Overall study results and limits: Baseline intratumoral clonotype presence is unknown without pretreatment biopsies.

Profiling relied on immunoSEQ multiplex PCR, and the TCRdb table lists in-frame clones only, not all of them. The sample holds about 150,000 clones, approximately 88% seen once. On this clone: The antigen remains undetermined.

CDR3 length equals 15 residues. In germline, CDR1 is LNHDA, CDR2 SQIVND (reference sequence). V was pared by 6 bases and J by 6 bases, with 17 bases between. This sample's time point: blood 2 weeks post-SBRT. Specified treatment: 15 Gy SBRT to primary tumor, nephrectomy 4 weeks later. The chain is built from TRBV19 and TRBJ1-4, with a possible D match to TRBD1 (6 bases). This receptor was obtained from a woman in her forties or fifties with renal cell carcinoma. This sample comprised blood, obtained from a patient whose treatment included radiotherapy and nephrectomy. CDR3 in DNA: TGTGCCAGTAGAGCCTCAGGGGACTTGGATGAAAAACTGTTTTTT. It specifies CASRASGDLDEKLFF.